The TCR beta chain under discussion was sequenced for a study of blood T cell repertoires in COVID-19. Study information: Samples taken during acute and convalescent COVID-19 were collected in the United States, Italy and Spain.

The CDR3 runs 13 residues. Germline V gene lookup returns CDR1 SNHLY and CDR2 FYNNEI. V dropped 4 bases and J dropped 3 bases, with 7 bases sitting between them. How the authors handled the data: Amplification of reference gene primers was used by the study to estimate nucleated cell counts. Profiled with immunoSEQ multiplex PCR; TCRdb holds only in-frame clones, not every one. V and J calls and clone size come straight from that table; D and trimming were deduced from the DNA. The table shows some 220,000 clones, with about 83% occurring only once. The V and J genes are TRBV2 and TRBJ1-5; no firm D call. The source material was peripheral blood. This receptor was identified in a human donor in a cohort sampled during active COVID-19. CDR3 in amino acids: CASSARLNQPQHF. The CDR3 DNA follows: TGTGCCAGCAGTGCTAGGCTCAATCAGCCCCAGCATTTT.